One and the same sample provided the 30 T cell receptor beta chains below, sequenced in a study of OX40 agonist ivuxolimab in advanced cancers. Sequencing was performed with immunoSEQ multiplex PCR; in TCRdb, only in-frame clones are kept and a portion is missing. Of under 65,000 clones detected, roughly 84% appear once; the ten largest clones hold around 2.9%. This specimen was CD4+ or CD8+ T cells sorted from blood, taken in a trial of the OX40 agonist ivuxolimab. The receptors originated from an adult with an advanced solid tumor such as melanoma, head and neck, liver or kidney cancer.

This clone was seen a handful of times. This chain links TRBV4-1 with TRBJ2-5; D could derive from TRBD1 or TRBD2 (5 bases each). This CDR3 has 17 residues. Germline values: CDR1 MGHRA, CDR2 YSYEKL. Trimming left V 4 bases short and J 2 bases short, with 20 bases between. CDR3 sequence (DNA): TGCGCCAGCAGCCGCGTCACCACGGGACGGCGACAAGAGACCCAGTACTTC. It is translated as CASSRVTTGRRQETQYF.

This chain connects TRBV5-8 to TRBJ2-7; possibly TRBD1 or TRBD2 for D (5 bases each). Trimming cost V 0 bases and J 5 bases, with 15 bases left between them. Germline-derived CDR1 and CDR2 are SGHTS and YDEGEE. This CDR3 spans 15 amino acids. This chain's CDR3 is CASSLDQGRENEQYF. Here the CDR3 DNA reads TGTGCCAGCAGCTTGGATCAGGGCAGGGAGAACGAGCAGTACTTC.

This clone was observed a few times. The chain carries TRBV28 and TRBJ1-2, with TRBD1 matching 8 bases. J lost 6 bases, V lost 4 bases, and 10 bases had no gene match. This CDR3 contains 15 residues. Germline CDR1 is MDHEN and CDR2 is SYDVKM. CDR3 DNA: TGTGCCAGCAGTTCGCCCCCGGGACAGGATAATGGCTACACCTTC. Amino acids: CASSSPPGQDNGYTF.

V is TRBV2 and J is TRBJ1-2; 8 bases are a match to TRBD1. The V segment lost 6 bases and the J segment 7 bases; nucleotides outside the gene matches: 13. Germline-derived CDR1 and CDR2 are SNHLY and FYNNEI. The CDR3 has 15 amino acids. The CDR3 DNA follows: TGTGCCAGCAGAAAAAAGGTGGGGACAGGACTTGGCTACACCTTC. This sequence encodes CASRKKVGTGLGYTF.

V and J are TRBV6-5 and TRBJ1-1; D remains unclear. Germline CDR1 and CDR2: MNHEY and SVGAGI. Trimming removed 7 bases from V and 3 bases from J, with 12 bases in between. The CDR3 contains 13 residues. CDR3 amino acids: CASTSTPDTEAFF. CDR3 nucleotides: TGTGCCAGCACTTCGACACCTGACACTGAAGCTTTCTTT.

The V gene is TRBV11-2, the J gene TRBJ2-7, with 7 bases that match TRBD2. Per germline, CDR1 SGHAT and CDR2 FQNNGV. The CDR3 contains 16 residues. V gave up 5 bases and J gave up 0 bases; unmatched junction bases: 10. The CDR3 is CASSHRERGTSYEQYF. CDR3 coding DNA: TGTGCCAGCAGCCATAGAGAGCGGGGAACCTCCTACGAGCAGTACTTC.

The CDR3 nucleotides are TGCGCCAGCAGCTTGGAGCTCGGGCAATACAATGAGCAGTTCTTC. It translates to CASSLELGQYNEQFF. V is TRBV5-1 and J is TRBJ2-1, with D hard to call. There are 15 residues in the CDR3. Germline CDR1 reads SGHRS; CDR2 reads YFSETQ. Trimming removed 0 bases from V and 4 bases from J, with 11 bases in between.

This clone came up a few times. The J gene is TRBJ2-4, the V gene TRBV9; maybe TRBD2 (6 bases). Trimming removed 0 bases from V and 10 bases from J, with 8 bases in between. Germline V gives CDR1 SGDLS, CDR2 YYNGEE. CDR3 size: 12 residues. Written as DNA, the CDR3 is TGTGCCAGCAGCGTAGATCGGGGGATTCAGTACTTC. It is translated as CASSVDRGIQYF.

V usage is TRBV28 and J usage is TRBJ1-2; the match to TRBD1 covers 12 bases. V was clipped by 6 bases and J by 2 bases; unmatched bases: 7. CDR1 MDHEN and CDR2 SYDVKM come from the germline V gene. The CDR3 consists of 16 residues. The CDR3 sequence is CASSLPGTGGNYGYTF. The CDR3 DNA reads TGTGCCAGCAGCTTACCCGGGACAGGGGGCAACTATGGCTACACCTTC.

The chain couples TRBV10-3 to TRBJ2-4; 10 nucleotides align to TRBD2. The CDR3 has 12 amino acids. Trimming cost V 3 bases and J 14 bases; bases outside gene matches: 4. Looked up from germline, CDR1 is ENHRY and CDR2 is SYGVKD. The CDR3 DNA reads TGTGCCATCAGTGATCAACTAGCGGGAAAGTACTTC. Translating it yields CAISDQLAGKYF.

The chain couples TRBV19 to TRBJ1-1; no definite D call. From germline, CDR1 is LNHDA and CDR2 SQIVND (reference sequence). Deletions cut 5 bases from V and 5 bases from J, with 9 bases between. CDR3 size: 12 residues. The CDR3 reads CASSGERTEAFF. Written as DNA, the CDR3 is TGTGCCAGTAGTGGGGAGAGGACTGAAGCTTTCTTT.

J is TRBJ2-1 and V is TRBV2; 8 bases align to TRBD1. Trimming took 8 bases from V and 4 from J; bases not matched to a gene: 13. There are 16 residues in the CDR3. The germline V gene encodes CDR1 SNHLY and CDR2 FYNNEI. CDR3 in amino acids: CASRASGGAGYNEQFF. The CDR3 coding sequence is TGTGCCAGCCGGGCCTCAGGGGGCGCTGGATACAATGAGCAGTTCTTC.

V and J are TRBV5-4 and TRBJ1-2; D is uncertain. This CDR3 is 13 amino acids long. Trimming left V 4 bases short and J 5 bases short, with 12 bases between. Germline values: CDR1 SGHNT, CDR2 YYREEE (reference sequence). The CDR3 DNA reads as TGTGCCAGCAGCACCCAACGCGAGTATGGCTACACCTTC. Its protein product is CASSTQREYGYTF.

V gene TRBV2 combines with J gene TRBJ2-7; D might be TRBD2 (6 bases). Germline loops: CDR1 SNHLY, CDR2 FYNNEI. Trimming cost V 6 bases and J 3 bases, with 15 bases left between them. The CDR3 covers 14 residues. The CDR3 is CASSRLGGLYEQYF. The CDR3 bases are TGTGCCAGCAGCCGACTAGGAGGGCTCTACGAGCAGTACTTC.

This chain uses TRBV19 with TRBJ2-2; D perhaps matches TRBD1 (6 bases). The CDR3 sequence is 12 residues long. Trimming removed 4 bases from V and 8 bases from J, with 8 bases in between. The germline V gene encodes CDR1 LNHDA and CDR2 SQIVND (reference sequence). CDR3 in amino acids: CASSRDMGELFF. In DNA form, the CDR3 reads TGTGCCAGTAGTAGGGACATGGGGGAGCTGTTTTTT.

The chain employs TRBV28 and TRBJ2-2, with D hard to call. The ends were cut back, 1 base at V and 11 bases at J, with 11 bases in the middle. The length of the CDR3 is 13 residues. Germline V gene sequence: CDR1 MDHEN, CDR2 SYDVKM. The DNA for the CDR3 is TGTGCCAGCAGTTTATACCCCCGTGAAGAGCTGTTTTTT. This codes for CASSLYPREELFF. The whole variable domain, remainder taken from reference TRBV28 and TRBJ2-2, is DVKVTQSSRYLVKRTGEKVFLECVQDMDHENMFWYRQDPGLGLRLIYFSYDVKMKEKGDIPEGYSVSREKKERFSLILESASTNQTSMYLCASSLYPREELFFGEGSRLTVL.

The CDR3 sequence: CASSFGGGPSWVDTQYF. The CDR3 region has the DNA TGTGCCAGCAGCTTCGGCGGGGGGCCATCTTGGGTAGATACGCAGTATTTT. The gene calls are TRBV13 and TRBJ2-3; 8 nucleotides line up with TRBD2. Germline CDR1 is PRHDT and CDR2 is FYEKMQ (reference sequence). With V trimmed by 3 bases and J by 5 bases, 13 bases remained unmatched. This CDR3 region has 17 residues.

The chain uses TRBV6-6 and TRBJ2-7, with 7 bases matching TRBD2. The germline CDR1 and CDR2 sequences are MNHNY and SVGAGI (reference sequence). The CDR3 spans 13 residues. The ends lost 8 bases at V and 3 bases at J; junction bases unmatched: 7. The CDR3 nucleotides read TGTGCCAGCTCGGCTAGCGGTCTCTACGAGCAGTACTTC. Encoded protein: CASSASGLYEQYF.

This chain uses TRBV5-1 with TRBJ2-1; 11 bases align to TRBD2. Germline CDR1 and CDR2: SGHRS and YFSETQ. Unmatched junction bases numbered 8, after V lost 0 bases and J lost 9 bases. The CDR3 runs to 16 residues. The CDR3 region is CASSLELAGGWGEQFF. CDR3 bases: TGCGCCAGCAGCTTGGAGCTAGCGGGAGGATGGGGTGAGCAGTTCTTC.

The V gene is TRBV11-2, the J gene TRBJ1-1, with D possibly TRBD1 on 6 matching bases. CDR3 length: 13 residues. V lost 5 bases and J 4 bases, leaving 11 bases between the germline ends. Germline V gene sequence: CDR1 SGHAT, CDR2 FQNNGV. The CDR3 protein is CASSRIQGTEAFF. CDR3 nucleotides: TGTGCCAGCAGCCGAATACAGGGCACTGAAGCTTTCTTT.

This chain connects TRBV6-1 to TRBJ1-4, with a possible D match to TRBD1 (6 bases). Germline CDR1 reads MNHNS; CDR2 reads SASEGT. Trimming left V 4 bases short and J 5 bases short, with 11 bases between. The CDR3 runs to 14 residues. The chain's CDR3 is CASSVAGENEKLFF. As DNA, the CDR3 is TGTGCCAGCAGTGTTGCAGGGGAAAATGAAAAACTGTTTTTT.

J is TRBJ2-1 and V is TRBV6-1; possibly TRBD1 for D (5 bases). The ends were cut back, 4 bases at V and 4 bases at J, with 11 bases in the middle. Germline-derived CDR1 and CDR2 are MNHNS and SASEGT. This CDR3 has 14 amino acids. This chain's CDR3 is CASSVGRAYNEQFF. The DNA of the CDR3 is TGTGCCAGCAGTGTTGGCAGGGCTTACAATGAGCAGTTCTTC.

The V and J genes are TRBV6-5 and TRBJ2-3; 7 bases map to TRBD1. Germline trimming cut 5 bases from V and 6 bases from J; bases unmatched to any gene: 11. The CDR3 length is 15 residues. Germline CDR1 and CDR2: MNHEY and SVGAGI. CDR3 nucleotides: TGTGCCAGCAGTCCACAAGCAGGGGGTGTGGATACGCAGTATTTT. Its translation is CASSPQAGGVDTQYF.

V and J are TRBV5-6 and TRBJ1-5; perhaps TRBD1 as D (6 bases). V was clipped by 0 bases and J by 7 bases, with 8 bases between them. From germline, CDR1 is SGHDT and CDR2 YYEEEE. There are 13 residues in the CDR3. The CDR3 protein is CASSLEGGQPQHF. In DNA form, the CDR3 reads TGTGCCAGCAGCTTGGAGGGGGGCCAGCCCCAGCATTTT.

The gene calls are TRBV5-1 and TRBJ1-1, with a tentative D call TRBD1 (5 bases). V was cut by 3 bases and J by 1 base, with 10 bases left in between. The CDR3 has 14 residues. CDR1 and CDR2 (germline): SGHRS, YFSETQ. CDR3 in DNA: TGCGCCAGCAGCTCCAGGGTTACGAACACTGAAGCTTTCTTT. Residues: CASSSRVTNTEAFF.

The chain combines TRBV10-3 with TRBJ1-1; 10 bases align to TRBD1. Germline V lookup: CDR1 ENHRY, CDR2 SYGVKD. This CDR3 contains 14 residues. V lost 4 bases to trimming and J lost 5 bases; unmatched junction nucleotides: 4. The CDR3 sequence: CAISVRDRGTEAFF. CDR3 sequence (DNA): TGTGCCATCAGTGTCCGGGACAGGGGAACTGAAGCTTTCTTT.

The chain has TRBV18 and TRBJ2-3, with unresolved D. Germline CDR1 is KGHSH and CDR2 is LQKENI. V lost 1 base and J lost 5, with 19 bases in between. The CDR3 is made up of 17 amino acids. DNA of the CDR3: TGTGCCAGCTCACCACTAGGGCTAGGGTTGGCCGGAGATACGCAGTATTTT. Protein: CASSPLGLGLAGDTQYF. The entire variable domain, with the rest obtained from reference TRBV18 and TRBJ2-3, is as follows: NAGVMQNPRHLVRRRGQEARLRCSPMKGHSHVYWYRQLPEEGLKFMVYLQKENIIDESGMPKERFSAEFPKEGPSILRIQQVVRGDSAAYFCASSPLGLGLAGDTQYFGPGTRLTVL.

This clone was seen many times. This rearrangement joins TRBV10-2 to TRBJ1-1; D ambiguous. The germline V gene has CDR1 WSHSY and CDR2 SAAADI. This CDR3 is 14 amino acids long. Trimming took 3 bases from V and 0 from J, leaving 8 bases between them. DNA of the CDR3: TGCGCCAGCAGTGACCCGGGCCTGAACACTGAAGCTTTCTTT. Translated, it gives CASSDPGLNTEAFF.

This chain links TRBV27 with TRBJ2-1; 9 bases fit TRBD2. Germline trimming cut 5 bases from V and 5 bases from J; bases unmatched to any gene: 4. This CDR3 is 14 amino acids long. Germline V gene sequence: CDR1 MNHEY, CDR2 SMNVEV (reference sequence). In DNA, the CDR3 is TGTGCCAGCAGTCTGCGGGGGGGGAACAATGAGCAGTTCTTC. Translating it yields CASSLRGGNNEQFF.

This chain joins TRBV5-5 and TRBJ2-3, with 14 positions matching TRBD2. Germline V gives CDR1 SGHKS, CDR2 YYEKEE (reference sequence). After removal of 3 bases from V and 4 bases from J, the junction contained 4 bases not matched to a gene. The CDR3 is 16 residues long. CDR3 DNA: TGTGCCAGCAGCTACGGGACTAGCGGGGGCGCAGATACGCAGTATTTT. This translates into CASSYGTSGGADTQYF.